Presented here are 6 T cell receptor beta chains from one specimen sequenced in a study of kidney transplant recipient with SARS-CoV-2 infection. TCRdb recomputed calls from the reads with MiXCR, one row per CDR3 protein. The sample has 200,000 to 250,000 distinct CDR3 sequences; around 26% are singletons. The sequenced sample was a blood sample, obtained at baseline and on day 111 from a kidney transplant recipient. The receptors were gathered from a male patient between 25 and 39 years old who had COVID-19 and was a kidney transplant recipient. Part of the T cell pool may stem from the graft donor.

There are many counts of this clonotype. The chain links TRBV2 to TRBJ2-3; possibly TRBD2 for D (6 bases). CDR1 and CDR2 from the germline V gene are SNHLY and FYNNEI. The CDR3 runs 14 residues. V lost 6 bases to trimming and J lost 2 bases, with 12 bases between them. The DNA for the CDR3 is TGTGCCAGCAGGGAGGGGCCGTTCACAGATACGCAGTATTTT. This sequence encodes CASREGPFTDTQYF.

Comments on this clonotype: This CDR3 fails to terminate in the conserved phenylalanine or tryptophan, so it likely reflects a read error. V is TRBV7-6 and J is TRBJ2-2, with D tentatively TRBD2 (6 bases). Germline V gene lookup returns CDR1 SGHVS and CDR2 FNYEAQ. This CDR3 comprises 17 residues. The V end was cut by 2 bases, the J end by 7 bases, with 20 bases between. CDR3 nucleotide sequence: TGTGCCAGCAGCTTATATGTCCCGACTAGACTTAACGGGGAGCTGTTTTGT. Translated, it gives CASSLYVPTRLNGELFC.

Note on this clonotype: Just one base apart from a much larger clone, this may be a read error. The V call is TRBV29-1, the J call TRBJ1-1; D is undetermined. The CDR3 covers 14 residues. CDR1 and CDR2 (germline): SQVTM, ANQGSEA. The V and J ends lost 5 bases and 1 base respectively, with 14 bases between them. The CDR3 region is CSVILWSGNTEAFF. Here the CDR3 DNA reads TGCAGCGTTATCCTTTGGAGCGGGAACACTGAAGCTTTCTTT.

Remarks on this clonotype: This sequence may be a read error, since a much larger clone differs from it by one base. The genes are TRBV9 and TRBJ1-4, with TRBD1 identical over 7 bases. J gave up 5 bases and V 6 bases, and 10 bases lay outside the gene matches. The CDR3 spans 15 residues. The germline V gene encodes CDR1 SGDLS and CDR2 YYNGEE. The CDR3 DNA is TGTGCCAGCAACGTTAGGGGGACAGCCAATGAAAAACTGTTTTTT. Translated: CASNVRGTANEKLFF.

This clonotype was detected a few times. This chain links TRBV5-1 with TRBJ2-2, with a tentative D call TRBD1 (6 bases). V was shortened by 3 bases and J by 2 bases, with 14 bases between the two germline ends. CDR3 size: 16 residues. Germline loops: CDR1 SGHRS, CDR2 YFSETQ. The DNA for the CDR3 is TGCGCCAGCAGCTGGCTGGGGGCGCCTAACACCGGGGAGCTGTTTTTT. Its protein is CASSWLGAPNTGELFF.

At least ten counts were recorded for this clonotype. The CDR3 DNA sequence: TGTGCCAGCAGTCCTTGCAAGCCTTACGGAAAGACCTATGGCTACACCTTC. Amino acid sequence: CASSPCKPYGKTYGYTF. The genes are TRBV6-9 and TRBJ1-2; D is unresolved. V lost 5 bases, J lost 4 bases, and 23 bases lay in between. From germline, CDR1 is MNHGY and CDR2 SVAAGI. The CDR3 length is 17 residues.